What follows are 10 T cell receptor beta chains derived from one specimen sequenced in a study of T cells in Graves' hyperthyroidism and ophthalmopathy. Regions amplified from RNA transcripts were the TCR beta CDR3 regions. HTBI primers were the set used in a first-round RT-PCR of the TCR CDR3. One entry per CDR3 protein, called by TCRdb with MiXCR from the multiplex PCR reads. This sample carries roughly 720,000 distinct CDR3 sequences, roughly a sixth of them seen once, and the ten largest clones take around 15%. Material: blood. Source of these receptors: a man aged 45-60 years with Graves' hyperthyroidism.

Concerning this clonotype itself: The CDR3 end shows no conserved phenylalanine or tryptophan, and so a read error is likely. The V call is TRBV28, the J call TRBJ2-3, with 7 bases lining up with TRBD1. Looked up from germline, CDR1 is MDHEN and CDR2 is SYDVKM. V lost 4 bases, J lost 0 bases, and 7 bases stayed unmatched. The CDR3 is 16 residues long. CDR3 in DNA: TGTGCCAGCAGTTCCGGGACAGCCTATAGCACAGATACGCAGTATTCT. Translation: CASSSGTAYSTDTQYS.

In its sample, this clonotype was seen many times. The V call is TRBV7-8, the J call TRBJ2-1, with 14 bases that match TRBD2. The CDR3 length is 14 residues. The ends lost 5 bases at V and 8 bases at J; junction bases unmatched: 2. CDR1 and CDR2 (germline): SGHVS, FQNEAQ. The CDR3 DNA reads as TGTGCCAGCAGCCAGGGACTAGCGGGAGATGAGCAGTTCTTC. It encodes CASSQGLAGDEQFF.

This clonotype was counted at least ten times. The V call is TRBV12-3 or TRBV12-4, the J call TRBJ1-5, with TRBD1 as a possible D gene (5 bases). Between the trimmed V and J ends, which lost 8 bases and 7 bases, there was a span of 9 bases. The CDR3 runs to 11 residues. The CDR3 nucleotides read TGTGCCAGCGGGGGGGGACAGCCCCAGCATTTT. It yields the protein CASGGGQPQHF.

This clonotype turned up a few times. The rearrangement links TRBV12-3 or TRBV12-4 to TRBJ2-2; D is perhaps TRBD1 or TRBD2 (6 bases each). V lost 6 bases and J 6 bases, leaving 11 bases between the germline ends. The CDR3 totals 13 residues. CDR3 bases: TGTGCCAGCAGGGGGGGCGTCGCCGGGGAGCTGTTTTTT. Encoded protein: CASRGGVAGELFF.

This clonotype appeared a single time. A junction end diverges from the germline sequence, so it may reflect a read error. The gene calls are TRBV28 and TRBJ2-1; D may be TRBD2 (6 bases). CDR3 length: 14 amino acids. CDR1 and CDR2 (germline): MDHEN, SYDVKM. The CDR3 bases are TGTGCCAGCAGTTTCGGGACTTATTACAATGGGCAGTTCTTC. It is translated as CASSFGTYYNGQFF.

Ten or more counts support this clonotype. This chain uses TRBV28 with TRBJ2-1, with D unclear. The CDR3 loop spans 16 amino acids. Germline-derived CDR1 and CDR2 are MDHEN and SYDVKM. V gave up 5 bases and J gave up 8 bases, with 22 bases separating them. The CDR3 DNA reads as TGTGCCAGCAGTCTTCTGGAAAGTGCGATCTCCGATGAGCAGTTCTTC. Protein product: CASSLLESAISDEQFF.

This clonotype was found a few times. For the CDR3, the DNA is TGTGCCAGCAGCTTTAGATTGGGACCTCCTAACACTGAAGCTTTCTTT. Its protein is CASSFRLGPPNTEAFF. The chain employs TRBV7-9 and TRBJ1-1; perhaps TRBD1 as D (5 bases). In germline, CDR1 is SEHNR, CDR2 FQNEAQ (reference sequence). V was clipped by 3 bases and J by 2 bases, with 16 bases between them. CDR3 size: 16 residues.

The gene calls are TRBV6-1 and TRBJ1-6; no clear D. Germline V gene sequence: CDR1 MNHNS, CDR2 SASEGT. V lost 4 bases and J 7 bases, leaving 11 bases between the germline ends. CDR3 length: 14 residues. The CDR3 sequence is CASSARLLNSPLHF. DNA for the CDR3: TGTGCCAGCAGTGCAAGACTACTCAATTCACCCCTCCACTTT.

The chain couples TRBV19 to TRBJ2-2, with no clear D. There are 15 residues in the CDR3. The germline V gene has CDR1 LNHDA and CDR2 SQIVND (reference sequence). V was clipped by 3 bases and J by 1 base, with 9 bases between them. CDR3 nucleotides: TGTGCCAGTAGTATCGTGACCAAGAACACCGGGGAGCTGTTTTTT. This encodes CASSIVTKNTGELFF.

The CDR3 DNA reads TGTGCCAGCAGGCATTCACCCGGGACTAGCCCGAACATTCAGTACTTC. As protein: CASRHSPGTSPNIQYF. V gene TRBV28 combines with J gene TRBJ2-4; 9 bases are a match to TRBD2. This CDR3 spans 16 amino acids. V lost 6 bases, J lost 7 bases, and 13 bases stayed unmatched. Germline loops: CDR1 MDHEN, CDR2 SYDVKM.